The present entry profiles one TCR beta chain with its context. Antigen unknown. Cells designated naive CD8 were CD45RO-negative and were positively selected for CCR7, with terminally differentiated effector memory CD45RA+ cells excluded. This entry belongs to a study of shared clonotypes between healthy human individuals. Study-wide results and limits: The sharing of around 5% of naive CD4 clonotypes was seen across a few donors. On the whole, naive subsets had larger estimated richness than memory subsets had. The study sampled only blood, and tissue repertoires likely differ.

The germline CDR1 and CDR2 sequences are LGHNA and YNFKEQ. This CDR3 spans 15 amino acids. Trimming shortened V by 1 base and J by 3 bases, and 13 bases separated the two germline ends. Here immunoSEQ multiplex PCR was the method, and the copy in TCRdb shows in-frame clones only, minus some. Of around 700,000 clones listed, 92% are singletons. The clonotype was recovered from a man aged 25 to 40 in good health. This chain links TRBV4-2 with TRBJ2-7; perhaps TRBD2 as D (5 bases). The sequenced sample was naive CD8+ T cells sorted from blood. The CDR3 here is CASSQGQGLIYEQYF. CDR3 in DNA: TGTGCCAGCAGCCAAGGACAAGGACTCATCTACGAGCAGTACTTC.